These 3 T cell receptor beta chains were sequenced from one sample in a study of blood T cell repertoires in COVID-19 (dated by TCRdb to 2020 to 2021). Library creation used the immunoSEQ multiplex PCR assay. TCRdb obtained this table from immuneACCESS and retained in-frame rearrangements with V and J assigned. These tables miss some clones; where compared with another copy, unresolved V genes account for less than half of the shortfall, and the remainder is unexplained. A total of about 39,000 clones appear in this sample, roughly 90% of them only once. Approximately 2% of the sample comes from the top ten. Material: peripheral blood. The receptors stem from a man aged 50 to 59 with active COVID-19.

This clone has just one count. V usage is TRBV4-3 and J usage is TRBJ2-5; 8 bases match TRBD2. Germline V gene lookup returns CDR1 LGHNA and CDR2 YSLEER. The CDR3 has 17 residues. With V trimmed by 0 bases and J by 4 bases, 10 bases remained unmatched. The CDR3 bases are TGCGCCAGCAGCCAAGATAGCGGGGCGGGCGGATTAGAGACCCAGTACTTC. Translation: CASSQDSGAGGLETQYF.

The rearrangement links TRBV4-1 to TRBJ2-6; the D gene is possibly TRBD1 (5 bases). CDR1 and CDR2 from the germline V gene are MGHRA and YSYEKL. The ends were cut back, 4 bases at V and 0 bases at J, with 7 bases in the middle. The CDR3 is 15 residues long. Here the CDR3 DNA reads TGCGCCAGCAGCCCGGACAACTCTGGGGCCAACGTCCTGACTTTC. Protein product: CASSPDNSGANVLTF.

The J gene is TRBJ2-2, the V gene TRBV4-1; D unclear. The CDR3 covers 14 residues. Trimming took 2 bases from V and 1 from J, leaving 5 bases between them. Per the germline V gene, CDR1 is MGHRA and CDR2 is YSYEKL. DNA for the CDR3: TGCGCCAGCAGCCAAAGACAGAACACCGGGGAGCTGTTTTTT. Protein product: CASSQRQNTGELFF.